This is a list of T cell receptor beta chains from one sample in a study of regulatory T cells in long-lasting Graves disease. MiXCR, run by TCRdb on the multiplex PCR reads, gives a single entry per CDR3 protein. The repertoire consists of a few hundred thousand distinct CDR3 sequences, with approximately 10% occurring once and the leading ten covering approximately 17%. In addition, the sample was reused for a study of T cells in Graves' hyperthyroidism and ophthalmopathy.

Here the sequenced sample was peripheral blood mononuclear cells (PBMCs), taken at new diagnosis, from a patient treated with antithyroid drugs. These receptors came from a woman aged 18-30 years with Graves disease. CDR3s include the opening cysteine and the closing phenylalanine or tryptophan. D genes are given only for firm matches. Clone size is not always given. Where it is, it says once, few, many or a class for expanded clones.

D gene: TRBD2; clone size: NA; J gene: TRBJ2-4; V gene: TRBV12-3/TRBV12-4; CDR3 protein: CASAKRGENIQYF; CDR3 DNA: TGTGCCAGCGCCAAGCGGGGAGAAAACATTCAGTACTTC
D gene: NA; clone size: many; J gene: TRBJ2-7; V gene: TRBV24-1; CDR3 protein: CATSDGDPYEQYF; CDR3 DNA: TGTGCCACCAGTGATGGGGACCCTTACGAGCAGTACTTC
D gene: NA; clone size: many; J gene: TRBJ2-1; V gene: TRBV11-1; CDR3 protein: CASSLGLVGGNEQFF; CDR3 DNA: TGTGCCAGCAGCTTAGGACTTGTAGGGGGGAATGAGCAGTTCTTC
D gene: NA; clone size: many; J gene: TRBJ2-2; V gene: TRBV6-2/TRBV6-3; CDR3 protein: CASSYSFLAYTGELFF; CDR3 DNA: TGTGCCAGCAGTTACTCGTTCCTAGCCTACACCGGGGAGCTGTTTTTT
D gene: TRBD2; clone size: NA; J gene: TRBJ2-5; V gene: TRBV6-2/TRBV6-3; CDR3 protein: CASTGGGAWGKETQYF; CDR3 DNA: TGTGCCAGCACCGGGGGGGGGGCCTGGGGGAAGGAGACCCAGTACTTC
D gene: NA; clone size: many; J gene: TRBJ2-7; V gene: TRBV20-1; CDR3 protein: CSARNTVGSYEQYF; CDR3 DNA: TGCAGTGCTCGAAATACGGTCGGCTCCTACGAGCAGTACTTC
D gene: TRBD1; clone size: many; J gene: TRBJ2-1; V gene: TRBV6-2/TRBV6-3; CDR3 protein: CASSYSIGTGDLRNEQFF; CDR3 DNA: TGTGCCAGCAGTTACTCAATCGGGACAGGGGACCTCCGGAATGAGCAGTTCTTC
D gene: NA; clone size: many; J gene: TRBJ2-7; V gene: TRBV27; CDR3 protein: CASSLGRGAYEQYF; CDR3 DNA: TGCGCCAGCAGCCTGGGCAGGGGGGCGTACGAGCAGTACTTC
D gene: NA; clone size: many; J gene: TRBJ1-1; V gene: TRBV12-3/TRBV12-4; CDR3 protein: CASTLAGVANTEAFF; CDR3 DNA: TGTGCCAGCACCTTGGCCGGGGTGGCGAACACTGAAGCTTTCTTT
D gene: NA; clone size: many; J gene: TRBJ1-5; V gene: TRBV19; CDR3 protein: CASSIDAQDPAYYSNQPQHF; CDR3 DNA: TGTGCCAGTAGTATAGATGCCCAGGACCCCGCTTATTATAGCAATCAGCCCCAGCATTTT
D gene: NA; clone size: many; J gene: TRBJ2-5; V gene: TRBV2; CDR3 protein: CASRTAIPQYF; CDR3 DNA: TGTGCCAGCAGAACGGCCATACCCCAGTACTTC
D gene: TRBD2; clone size: few; J gene: TRBJ2-1; V gene: TRBV7-8; CDR3 protein: CASSLVGLARSYNEQFF; CDR3 DNA: TGTGCCAGCAGCTTAGTTGGACTAGCGCGCTCCTACAATGAGCAGTTCTTC
D gene: NA; clone size: many; J gene: TRBJ1-1; V gene: TRBV3-1; CDR3 protein: CASSQVTRGTEAFF; CDR3 DNA: TGTGCCAGCAGCCAAGTGACCAGGGGCACTGAAGCTTTCTTT
D gene: NA; clone size: NA; J gene: TRBJ2-7; V gene: TRBV7-8; CDR3 protein: CASSLRGLDEQYF; CDR3 DNA: TGTGCCAGCAGCTTACGGGGACTCGACGAGCAGTACTTC
D gene: NA; clone size: many; J gene: TRBJ2-2; V gene: TRBV7-9; CDR3 protein: CASSRLVAGTNTGELFF; CDR3 DNA: TGTGCCAGCAGCCGCCTGGTGGCGGGTACGAACACCGGGGAGCTGTTTTTT
D gene: NA; clone size: few; J gene: TRBJ2-5; V gene: TRBV7-2; CDR3 protein: CASSQERRVRETQYF; CDR3 DNA: TGTGCCAGCAGCCAAGAAAGGAGGGTTCGAGAGACCCAGTACTTC
D gene: NA; clone size: few; J gene: TRBJ2-1; V gene: TRBV5-1; CDR3 protein: CASSLEGREISNEQFF; CDR3 DNA: TGCGCCAGCAGCTTGGAGGGCAGGGAGATCTCCAATGAGCAGTTCTTC
D gene: NA; clone size: NA; J gene: TRBJ2-1; V gene: TRBV4-1; CDR3 protein: CASSPGRLVRQSSYNEQFF; CDR3 DNA: TGCGCCAGCAGCCCAGGTCGACTAGTGAGACAGTCCTCCTACAATGAGCAGTTCTTC
D gene: NA; clone size: once; J gene: TRBJ2-5; V gene: TRBV4-2; CDR3 protein: CASSQRGEETQYF; CDR3 DNA: TGTGCCAGCAGCCAAAGGGGCGAAGAGACCCAGTACTTC
D gene: NA; clone size: many; J gene: TRBJ2-1; V gene: TRBV7-2; CDR3 protein: CASSLMSGVNEQFF; CDR3 DNA: TGTGCCAGCAGCTTAATGTCAGGGGTCAATGAGCAGTTCTTC
D gene: NA; clone size: few; J gene: TRBJ2-1; V gene: TRBV20-1; CDR3 protein: CSARSDNNNEQFF; CDR3 DNA: TGCAGTGCTAGAAGTGACAACAACAATGAGCAGTTCTTC
D gene: NA; clone size: NA; J gene: TRBJ1-3; V gene: TRBV13; CDR3 protein: CASSLGAQQGSSGNTIYF; CDR3 DNA: TGTGCCAGCAGCTTAGGCGCCCAGCAGGGGAGCTCTGGAAACACCATATATTTT
D gene: TRBD2; clone size: NA; J gene: TRBJ2-3; V gene: TRBV6-2/TRBV6-3; CDR3 protein: CASSYSLAGPTDTQYF; CDR3 DNA: TGTGCCAGCAGTTATAGTCTAGCGGGGCCCACAGATACGCAGTATTTT
D gene: TRBD1; clone size: NA; J gene: TRBJ2-2; V gene: TRBV6-1; CDR3 protein: CATRTGFPGELFF; CDR3 DNA: TGTGCCACCAGGACAGGGTTCCCCGGGGAGCTGTTTTTT
D gene: NA; clone size: many; J gene: TRBJ2-3; V gene: TRBV12-3/TRBV12-4; CDR3 protein: CASSRGAPLSDTQYF; CDR3 DNA: TGTGCCAGCAGTCGAGGCGCTCCTCTGTCAGATACGCAGTATTTT
D gene: TRBD1; clone size: many; J gene: TRBJ1-2; V gene: TRBV15; CDR3 protein: CATSRGDRGYGYTF; CDR3 DNA: TGTGCCACCAGCAGAGGAGACAGGGGGTATGGCTACACCTTC
D gene: NA; clone size: many; J gene: TRBJ2-2; V gene: TRBV12-3/TRBV12-4; CDR3 protein: CASRLQTNTGELFF; CDR3 DNA: TGTGCCAGCAGGCTTCAAACGAACACCGGGGAGCTGTTTTTT
D gene: TRBD2; clone size: many; J gene: TRBJ2-1; V gene: TRBV7-2; CDR3 protein: CASSLIWRSGRSNEQFF; CDR3 DNA: TGTGCCAGCAGCTTGATCTGGAGAAGCGGGAGAAGTAATGAGCAGTTCTTC
D gene: TRBD1; clone size: many; J gene: TRBJ2-7; V gene: TRBV28; CDR3 protein: CASSSIQDRVGEQYF; CDR3 DNA: TGTGCCAGCAGTTCGATCCAGGACAGGGTAGGCGAGCAGTACTTC
D gene: NA; clone size: many; J gene: TRBJ2-5; V gene: TRBV12-3/TRBV12-4; CDR3 protein: CASSPEGLTKETQYF; CDR3 DNA: TGTGCCAGCAGTCCAGAGGGCCTGACTAAAGAGACCCAGTACTTC
D gene: NA; clone size: many; J gene: TRBJ2-3; V gene: TRBV12-3/TRBV12-4; CDR3 protein: CASSETVLLDTQYF; CDR3 DNA: TGTGCCAGCAGTGAAACAGTCTTATTAGATACGCAGTATTTT
D gene: NA; clone size: many; J gene: TRBJ1-1; V gene: TRBV28; CDR3 protein: CASSLQGWSTEAFF; CDR3 DNA: TGTGCCAGCAGTTTACAGGGGTGGAGCACTGAAGCTTTCTTT
D gene: TRBD1; clone size: many; J gene: TRBJ2-3; V gene: TRBV6-5; CDR3 protein: CASSYVRGTDTQYF; CDR3 DNA: TGTGCCAGCAGTTACGTCAGGGGGACAGATACGCAGTATTTT
D gene: NA; clone size: NA; J gene: TRBJ1-2; V gene: TRBV5-1; CDR3 protein: CASSLVSGYYGYTF; CDR3 DNA: TGCGCCAGCAGCTTGGTCAGCGGTTACTATGGCTACACCTTC
D gene: NA; clone size: many; J gene: TRBJ2-1; V gene: TRBV7-8; CDR3 protein: CASSLVSGRDGNEQFF; CDR3 DNA: TGTGCCAGCAGCTTAGTATCGGGCAGGGATGGAAATGAGCAGTTCTTC
D gene: NA; clone size: many; J gene: TRBJ2-2; V gene: TRBV6-5; CDR3 protein: CASSYSRWVNTGELFF; CDR3 DNA: TGTGCCAGCAGTTACTCTCGGTGGGTGAACACCGGGGAGCTGTTTTTT
D gene: NA; clone size: many; J gene: TRBJ2-5; V gene: TRBV2; CDR3 protein: CASSFSGRGWKTQYF; CDR3 DNA: TGTGCCAGCAGTTTTTCTGGGAGAGGATGGAAGACCCAGTACTTC
D gene: NA; clone size: many; J gene: TRBJ2-1; V gene: TRBV4-3; CDR3 protein: CASSQDGAPQGHEQFF; CDR3 DNA: TGCGCCAGCAGCCAAGATGGGGCACCACAGGGACATGAGCAGTTCTTC
D gene: TRBD2; clone size: many; J gene: TRBJ2-3; V gene: TRBV20-1; CDR3 protein: CSASISGLLTDTQYF; CDR3 DNA: TGCAGTGCCTCTATTAGCGGGTTACTCACAGATACGCAGTATTTT
D gene: TRBD1; clone size: few; J gene: TRBJ1-6; V gene: TRBV24-1; CDR3 protein: CATDRSGTGGLVISPLHF; CDR3 DNA: TGTGCCACCGACCGTTCCGGGACAGGCGGGCTGGTGATCTCACCCCTCCACTTT
D gene: NA; clone size: NA; J gene: TRBJ1-2; V gene: TRBV3-1; CDR3 protein: CASSQLDTYGYTF; CDR3 DNA: TGTGCCAGCAGCCAATTAGATACCTATGGCTACACCTTC
D gene: NA; clone size: NA; J gene: TRBJ2-1; V gene: TRBV3-1; CDR3 protein: CASSQLLHGDEQFF; CDR3 DNA: TGTGCCAGCAGCCAACTCCTGCACGGGGATGAGCAGTTCTTC
D gene: NA; clone size: many; J gene: TRBJ1-2; V gene: TRBV14; CDR3 protein: CASSPLGQSGYTF; CDR3 DNA: TGTGCCAGCAGCCCCCTAGGACAGAGCGGCTACACCTTC
D gene: NA; clone size: NA; J gene: TRBJ2-1; V gene: TRBV5-8; CDR3 protein: CASSSYRSHGSYNEQFF; CDR3 DNA: TGTGCCAGCAGCTCCTACAGGTCCCACGGCTCCTACAATGAGCAGTTCTTC
D gene: NA; clone size: few; J gene: TRBJ2-5; V gene: TRBV19; CDR3 protein: CASSMARETQYF; CDR3 DNA: TGTGCCAGTAGTATGGCCAGGGAGACCCAGTACTTC
D gene: NA; clone size: few; J gene: TRBJ2-7; V gene: TRBV30; CDR3 protein: CAWSVNVEQYF; CDR3 DNA: TGTGCCTGGAGTGTGAATGTCGAGCAGTACTTC
D gene: NA; clone size: many; J gene: TRBJ2-1; V gene: TRBV28; CDR3 protein: CASSTAGLSYNEQFF; CDR3 DNA: TGTGCCAGCAGCACAGCGGGCCTCTCCTACAATGAGCAGTTCTTC
D gene: NA; clone size: many; J gene: TRBJ2-7; V gene: TRBV28; CDR3 protein: CASSLRSYEQYF; CDR3 DNA: TGTGCCAGCAGTTTACGCTCCTACGAGCAGTACTTC
D gene: TRBD1; clone size: many; J gene: TRBJ1-1; V gene: TRBV11-2; CDR3 protein: CASSTDRGFLNTEAFF; CDR3 DNA: TGTGCCAGCAGCACTGACAGGGGGTTTCTTAACACTGAAGCTTTCTTT
D gene: NA; clone size: many; J gene: TRBJ2-1; V gene: TRBV7-3; CDR3 protein: CASALDSYNEQFF; CDR3 DNA: TGTGCCAGCGCCCTCGACTCCTACAATGAGCAGTTCTTC
D gene: NA; clone size: many; J gene: TRBJ2-7; V gene: TRBV5-6; CDR3 protein: CASSSVVGTDLYEQYF; CDR3 DNA: TGTGCCAGCAGCTCAGTTGTAGGGACCGACCTCTACGAGCAGTACTTC
D gene: NA; clone size: many; J gene: TRBJ2-5; V gene: TRBV28; CDR3 protein: CASSLVGFSSRVDKETQYF; CDR3 DNA: TGTGCCAGCAGTTTAGTGGGTTTTTCGTCCAGGGTGGATAAAGAGACCCAGTACTTC
D gene: NA; clone size: many; J gene: TRBJ2-4; V gene: TRBV9; CDR3 protein: CASSVVLRSVIPKNIQYF; CDR3 DNA: TGTGCCAGCAGCGTAGTTTTAAGGTCGGTTATACCCAAAAACATTCAGTACTTC
D gene: NA; clone size: many; J gene: TRBJ1-2; V gene: TRBV6-2/TRBV6-3; CDR3 protein: CASSYRGRKTNYGYTF; CDR3 DNA: TGTGCCAGCAGTTACCGCGGCAGGAAGACTAACTATGGCTACACCTTC
D gene: NA; clone size: NA; J gene: TRBJ1-3; V gene: TRBV13; CDR3 protein: CASSSAVGGPAGNTIYF; CDR3 DNA: TGTGCCAGCAGCTCAGCGGTCGGGGGGCCCGCGGGAAACACCATATATTTT
D gene: NA; clone size: many; J gene: TRBJ1-5; V gene: TRBV6-1; CDR3 protein: CASSPSPMRRLNQPQHF; CDR3 DNA: TGTGCCAGCAGTCCGTCTCCCATGCGAAGATTAAATCAGCCCCAGCATTTT
D gene: TRBD2; clone size: NA; J gene: TRBJ2-3; V gene: TRBV5-8; CDR3 protein: CASSPGLAALLPSTDTQYF; CDR3 DNA: TGTGCCAGCAGCCCGGGACTAGCGGCACTACTCCCTAGCACAGATACGCAGTATTTT
D gene: TRBD2; clone size: many; J gene: TRBJ2-7; V gene: TRBV27; CDR3 protein: CASSLRAGVKYEQYF; CDR3 DNA: TGTGCCAGCAGTTTACGAGCGGGAGTAAAATACGAGCAGTACTTC